This T cell receptor (beta chain) comes out of a study of shared clonotypes between healthy human individuals. Germline V CDR1 and CDR2: SGHDT, YYEEEE. This CDR3 is built from 17 residues. V shed 4 bases and J shed 1 base, with 20 bases lying between them. Generated by immunoSEQ multiplex PCR, the TCRdb table keeps only in-frame clones and is missing some. Among around 2,000,000 clones listed, 95% were seen once. The source material was naive CD4+ T cells sorted from blood. The subset was: CD45RA+ positively selected. The chain has TRBV5-6 and TRBJ1-1; weak D call: TRBD1 (6 bases). The clonotype originates from a man aged 18 to 29 in good health. The CDR3 spells CASSRRDTLLGNTEAFF. The CDR3 DNA reads TGTGCCAGCAGCCGACGGGACACCCTCCTCGGGAACACTGAAGCTTTCTTT.